This T cell receptor (beta chain) is from a study of cytomegalovirus exposure and HLA in healthy donors. Overall study context: Around 85 million unique TCR sequences came from HLA-typed donors in an early release. Study-wide results and limits: According to a later analysis, donors in an Asian-associated ancestry cluster reportedly had fewer N-insertions than the approximately 720-donor mean.

This CDR3 comprises 15 residues. CDR1 and CDR2 (germline): SQVTM, ANQGSEA. V lost 0 bases to trimming and J lost 5 bases, with 16 bases between them. In the PCR, 60 Vbeta and 13 Jbeta primers were used. The authors' processing: Per a later analysis, the number of unique TCR beta chains was some 80 million, of which about 11 million were shared. Clones were read by immunoSEQ multiplex PCR, and TCRdb kept only the in-frame ones, dropping some. V, J and clone size are those of that table, while D and trimming were read from the DNA. The sample table sets out about 51,000 clones. On this clone itself: Antigen: not known.

The specimen sequenced was PBMCs. The sequence derives from a man aged 40-55 years in good health and CMV-seropositive. This sequence joins TRBV29-1 and TRBJ2-5; maybe TRBD2 (5 bases). The CDR3 region has the DNA TGCAGCGTTGAAGATAGGAGGTTGGAGCTGGAGACCCAGTACTTC. Encoded protein: CSVEDRRLELETQYF.